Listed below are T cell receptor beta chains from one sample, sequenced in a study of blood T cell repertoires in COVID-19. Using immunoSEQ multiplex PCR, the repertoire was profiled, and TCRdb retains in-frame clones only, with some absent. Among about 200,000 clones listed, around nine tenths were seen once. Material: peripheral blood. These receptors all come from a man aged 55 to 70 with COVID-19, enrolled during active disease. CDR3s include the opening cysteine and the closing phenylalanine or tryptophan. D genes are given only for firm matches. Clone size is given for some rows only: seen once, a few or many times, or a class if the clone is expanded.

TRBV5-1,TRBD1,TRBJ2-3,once,CASSGGQGGVDTQYF,TGCGCCAGCAGCGGCGGACAGGGTGGAGTTGATACGCAGTATTTT
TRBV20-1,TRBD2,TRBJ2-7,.,CSASTGRGSYEQYF,TGCAGTGCTAGTACCGGGAGGGGCTCCTACGAGCAGTACTTC
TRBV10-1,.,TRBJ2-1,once,CASPGCFEQFF,TGCGCCAGCCCCGGGTGTTTTGAGCAGTTCTTC
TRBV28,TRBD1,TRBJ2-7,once,CASSLFRDSSYEQYF,TGTGCCAGCAGTTTATTTCGGGACAGTTCCTACGAGCAGTACTTC
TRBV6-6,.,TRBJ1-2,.,CASSPDRRPYGYTF,TGTGCCAGCAGCCCTGACAGGCGCCCCTATGGCTACACCTTC
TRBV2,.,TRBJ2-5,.,CASSEVISGQETQYF,TGTGCCAGCAGTGAGGTCATTTCAGGGCAAGAGACCCAGTACTTC
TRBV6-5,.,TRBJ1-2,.,CASNPRRKAGGYTF,TGTGCCAGCAACCCTCGACGCAAAGCAGGTGGCTACACCTTC
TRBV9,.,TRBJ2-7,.,CASSVGSRGYEQYF,TGTGCCAGCAGCGTAGGATCTAGGGGCTACGAGCAGTACTTC
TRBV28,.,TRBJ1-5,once,CASSLSTGWEPQHF,TGTGCCAGCAGTTTATCGACAGGTTGGGAGCCCCAGCATTTT
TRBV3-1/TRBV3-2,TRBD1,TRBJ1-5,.,CASSSDRGNQPQHF,TGTGCCAGCAGCAGTGACAGGGGCAATCAGCCCCAGCATTTT
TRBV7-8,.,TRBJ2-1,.,CASSFYLKRDNEQFF,TGTGCCAGCAGCTTTTACCTCAAGCGGGACAATGAGCAGTTCTTC
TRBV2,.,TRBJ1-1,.,CASRQGRMNTEAFF,TGTGCCAGCAGACAGGGACGGATGAACACTGAAGCTTTCTTT
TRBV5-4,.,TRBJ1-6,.,CASSLGGGGGLENSPLHF,TGTGCCAGCAGCTTAGGGGGGGGCGGTGGCCTCGAGAATTCACCCCTCCACTTT
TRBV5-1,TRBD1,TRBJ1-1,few,CASSLIAGGGEAFF,TGCGCCAGCAGCTTGATCGCAGGGGGCGGTGAAGCTTTCTTT
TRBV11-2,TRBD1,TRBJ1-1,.,CASSGPGQARPAFF,TGTGCCAGCAGCGGCCCGGGACAGGCGCGTCCGGCTTTCTTT
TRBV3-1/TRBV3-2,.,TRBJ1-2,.,CASSHPTPQSGYTF,TGTGCCAGCAGCCACCCCACCCCCCAGTCTGGCTACACCTTC
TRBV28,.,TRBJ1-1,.,CASSFGGGGEETEAFF,TGTGCCAGCAGTTTTGGGGGCGGTGGAGAAGAAACTGAAGCTTTCTTT
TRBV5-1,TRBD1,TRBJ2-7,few,CASSPEQGANYEQYF,TGCGCCAGCAGCCCTGAACAGGGGGCGAACTACGAGCAGTACTTC
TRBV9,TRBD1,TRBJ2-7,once,CASSPRDRTAYEQYF,TGTGCCAGCAGCCCCCGGGACAGGACAGCCTACGAGCAGTACTTC
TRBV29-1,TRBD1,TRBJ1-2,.,CSVEEQGGGYGYTF,TGCAGCGTTGAAGAGCAGGGGGGCGGCTATGGCTACACCTTC
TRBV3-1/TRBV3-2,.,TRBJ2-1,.,CASSQSGLPYNEQFF,TGTGCCAGCAGCCAATCGGGACTGCCCTACAATGAGCAGTTCTTC
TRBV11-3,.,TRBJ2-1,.,CASSRGFGEQFF,TGTGCCAGCAGCCGAGGGTTTGGAGAGCAGTTCTTC
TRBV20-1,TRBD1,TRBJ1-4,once,CSASVRDRGRGNEKLFF,TGCAGTGCTAGTGTTCGGGACAGGGGGCGGGGAAATGAAAAACTGTTTTTT
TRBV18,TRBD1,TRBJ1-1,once,CASSQIPGQGAAMNTEAFF,TGTGCCAGCTCACAAATACCGGGACAGGGGGCGGCGATGAACACTGAAGCTTTCTTT
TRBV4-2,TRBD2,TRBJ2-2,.,CASSQASSGGANTGELFF,TGTGCCAGCAGCCAGGCGTCTAGCGGGGGCGCGAACACCGGGGAGCTGTTTTTT
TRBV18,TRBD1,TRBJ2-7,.,CASSPKDRGRYEQYF,TGTGCCAGCTCACCGAAGGACAGGGGTCGGTACGAGCAGTACTTC
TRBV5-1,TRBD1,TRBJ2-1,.,CASSPNRGDEQFF,TGCGCCAGCAGCCCTAACAGGGGCGATGAGCAGTTCTTC
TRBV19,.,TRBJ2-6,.,CASRTQVLGANVLTF,TGTGCCAGTAGGACACAAGTACTGGGGGCCAACGTCCTGACTTTC
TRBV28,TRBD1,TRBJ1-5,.,CASSFGTGGRSQPQHF,TGTGCCAGCAGTTTCGGGACAGGGGGAAGGAGTCAGCCCCAGCATTTT
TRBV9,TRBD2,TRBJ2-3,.,CASSDRLASSTDTQYF,TGTGCCAGCAGCGATAGACTAGCAAGCAGCACAGATACGCAGTATTTT
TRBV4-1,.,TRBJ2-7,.,CASSQEEVGGRHSYEQYF,TGCGCCAGCAGCCAAGAGGAAGTGGGGGGGCGGCACTCCTACGAGCAGTACTTC
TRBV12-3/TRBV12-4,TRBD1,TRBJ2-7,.,CASRGTGFYEQYF,TGTGCCAGCAGGGGGACAGGTTTCTACGAGCAGTACTTC
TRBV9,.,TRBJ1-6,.,CASSVSQGGNSPLHF,TGTGCCAGCAGCGTATCACAGGGTGGTAATTCACCCCTCCACTTT
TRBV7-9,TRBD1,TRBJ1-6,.,CASSPGTGSNSPLHF,TGTGCCAGCAGCCCCGGGACAGGGTCGAATTCACCCCTCCACTTT
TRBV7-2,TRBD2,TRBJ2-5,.,CASSLVLAGGETQYF,TGTGCCAGCAGCTTAGTGCTCGCGGGAGGAGAGACCCAGTACTTC
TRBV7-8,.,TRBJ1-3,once,CASSLDGRGYSSGNTIYF,TGTGCCAGCAGCTTAGACGGCAGGGGCTACAGCTCTGGAAACACCATATATTTT
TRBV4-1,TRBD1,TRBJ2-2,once,CASSRGTGGFENTGELFF,TGCGCCAGCAGTCGGGGGACAGGGGGCTTTGAGAACACCGGGGAGCTGTTTTTT
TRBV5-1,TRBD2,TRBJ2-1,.,CASSSLSTGGGYNEQFF,TGCGCCAGCAGCTCGCTCTCGACGGGGGGTGGTTACAATGAGCAGTTCTTC
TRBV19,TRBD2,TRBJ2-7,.,CASSPSWTSGNLYEQYF,TGTGCCAGTAGCCCCTCCTGGACTAGCGGGAATCTCTACGAGCAGTACTTC
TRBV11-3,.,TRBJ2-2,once,CASSLSPVVGTGELFF,TGTGCCAGCAGCTTATCCCCCGTGGTCGGCACCGGGGAGCTGTTTTTT
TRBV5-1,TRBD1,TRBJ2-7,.,CASSPGRGLNEQYF,TGCGCCAGCAGCCCAGGCAGGGGGCTGAACGAGCAGTACTTC
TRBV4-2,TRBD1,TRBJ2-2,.,CASSPRDSNTGELFF,TGTGCCAGCAGCCCCCGGGACAGCAACACCGGGGAGCTGTTTTTT
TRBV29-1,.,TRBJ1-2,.,CSVEDRRNNYGYTF,TGCAGCGTCGAGGACAGAAGGAACAACTATGGCTACACCTTC
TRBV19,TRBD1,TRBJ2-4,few,CASSERTGSKNIQYF,TGTGCCAGTAGCGAACGGACAGGATCCAAAAACATTCAGTACTTC
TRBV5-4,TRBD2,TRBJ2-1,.,CASSPSGENNEQFF,TGTGCCAGCAGCCCCAGCGGGGAGAACAATGAGCAGTTCTTC
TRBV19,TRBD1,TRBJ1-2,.,CASSIVGQGWDGYTF,TGTGCCAGTAGTATTGTTGGACAGGGGTGGGATGGCTACACCTTC
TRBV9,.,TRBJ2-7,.,CASSVGGSYEQYF,TGTGCCAGCAGCGTAGGAGGGTCCTACGAGCAGTACTTC
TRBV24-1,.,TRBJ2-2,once,CATSDLRGLDTGELFF,TGTGCCACCAGTGATTTGCGGGGGTTGGACACCGGGGAGCTGTTTTTT
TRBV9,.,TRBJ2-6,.,CASSVGGGAGSGANVLTF,TGTGCCAGCAGCGTAGGCGGGGGCGCGGGGTCTGGGGCCAACGTCCTGACTTTC
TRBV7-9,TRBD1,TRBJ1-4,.,CASSSGTGAVNEKLFF,TGTGCCAGCAGCTCCGGGACAGGAGCCGTGAATGAAAAACTGTTTTTT
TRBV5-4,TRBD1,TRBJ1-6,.,CASSTGGNRGNNSPLHF,TGTGCCAGCAGCACGGGGGGTAACAGGGGGAATAATTCACCCCTCCACTTT
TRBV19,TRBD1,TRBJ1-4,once,CASSDRVGGLFF,TGTGCCAGTAGCGACAGGGTGGGAGGACTGTTTTTT
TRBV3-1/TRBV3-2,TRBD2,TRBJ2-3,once,CASSRKGLAVTDTQYF,TGTGCCAGCAGCCGTAAGGGACTAGCCGTCACAGATACGCAGTATTTT
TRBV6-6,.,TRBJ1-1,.,CASSTRGGAMNTEAFF,TGTGCCAGCAGCACCCGGGGAGGGGCAATGAACACTGAAGCTTTCTTT